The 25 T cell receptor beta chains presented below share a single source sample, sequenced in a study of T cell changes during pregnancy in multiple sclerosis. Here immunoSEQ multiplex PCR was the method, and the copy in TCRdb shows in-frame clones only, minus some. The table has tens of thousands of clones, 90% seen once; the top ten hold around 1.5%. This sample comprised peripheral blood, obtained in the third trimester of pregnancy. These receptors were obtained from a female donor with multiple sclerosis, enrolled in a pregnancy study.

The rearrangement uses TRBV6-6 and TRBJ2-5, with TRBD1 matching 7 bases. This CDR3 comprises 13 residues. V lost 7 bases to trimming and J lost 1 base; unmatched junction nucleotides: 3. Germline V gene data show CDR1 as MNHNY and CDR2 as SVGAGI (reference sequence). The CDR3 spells CASMGTAQETQYF. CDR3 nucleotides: TGTGCCAGCATGGGGACAGCCCAAGAGACCCAGTACTTC.

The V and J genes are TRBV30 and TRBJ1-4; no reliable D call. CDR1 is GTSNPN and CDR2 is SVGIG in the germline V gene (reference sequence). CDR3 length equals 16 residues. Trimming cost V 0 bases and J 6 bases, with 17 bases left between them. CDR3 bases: TGTGCCTGGAGTGTACGGCGGAGAGGGAGGGATGAAAAACTGTTTTTT. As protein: CAWSVRRRGRDEKLFF. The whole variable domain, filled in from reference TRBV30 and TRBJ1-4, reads SQTIHQWPATLVQPVGSPLSLECTVEGTSNPNLYWYRQAAGRGLQLLFYSVGIGQISSEVPQNLSASRPQDRQFILSSKKLLLSDSGFYLCAWSVRRRGRDEKLFFGSGTQLSVL.

CDR3 residues: CASIRTSGNNEQFF. CDR3 nucleotide sequence: TGTGCCAGCATTAGGACTAGCGGGAACAATGAGCAGTTCTTC. The J gene is TRBJ2-1, the V gene TRBV6-6; 12 positions agree with TRBD2. The CDR3 totals 14 residues. Trimming removed 7 bases from V and 5 bases from J; junction bases left unmatched: 3. CDR1 is MNHNY and CDR2 is SVGAGI in the germline V gene (reference sequence).

CDR3 sequence: CSVDGQGPRSELFF. In DNA form, the CDR3 reads TGCAGCGTCGACGGACAGGGACCCCGATCTGAGCTGTTTTTT. J is TRBJ2-2 and V is TRBV29-1; 8 bases line up with TRBD1. Germline CDR1 and CDR2: SQVTM and ANQGSEA. With V trimmed by 6 bases and J by 11 bases, 14 bases remained unmatched. The CDR3 is 14 amino acids.

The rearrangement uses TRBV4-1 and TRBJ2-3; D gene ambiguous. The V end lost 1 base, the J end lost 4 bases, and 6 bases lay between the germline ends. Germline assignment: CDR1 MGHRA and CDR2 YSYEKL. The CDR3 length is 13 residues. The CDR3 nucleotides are TGCGCCAGCAGCCAAGGAAGCGCAGATACGCAGTATTTT. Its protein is CASSQGSADTQYF.

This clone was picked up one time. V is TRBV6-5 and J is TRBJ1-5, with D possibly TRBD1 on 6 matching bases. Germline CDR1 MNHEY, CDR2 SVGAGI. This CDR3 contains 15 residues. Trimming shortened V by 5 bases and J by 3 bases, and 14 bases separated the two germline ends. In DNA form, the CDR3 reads TGTGCCAGCAGTCCCTTCAGGGGTGACAATCAGCCCCAGCATTTT. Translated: CASSPFRGDNQPQHF.

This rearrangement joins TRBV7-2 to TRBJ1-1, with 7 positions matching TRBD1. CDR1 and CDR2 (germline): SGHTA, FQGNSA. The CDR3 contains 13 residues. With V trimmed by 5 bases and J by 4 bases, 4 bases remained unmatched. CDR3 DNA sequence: TGTGCCAGCAGCATCCAGGGGGGCACTGAAGCTTTCTTT. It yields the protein CASSIQGGTEAFF.

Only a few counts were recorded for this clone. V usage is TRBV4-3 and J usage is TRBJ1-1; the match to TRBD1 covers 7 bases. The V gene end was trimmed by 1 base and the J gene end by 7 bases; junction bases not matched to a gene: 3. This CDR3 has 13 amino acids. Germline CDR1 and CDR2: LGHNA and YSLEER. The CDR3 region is CASSQVTGYEAFF. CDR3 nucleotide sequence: TGCGCCAGCAGCCAAGTGACAGGGTATGAAGCTTTCTTT.

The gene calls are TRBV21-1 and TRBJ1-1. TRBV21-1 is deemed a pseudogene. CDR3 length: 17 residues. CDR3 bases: TGTGCCAGCAGCAAAGAGGGGGGGGCCCGAATGAACACTGAAGCTTTCTTT. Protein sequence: CASSKEGGARMNTEAFF.

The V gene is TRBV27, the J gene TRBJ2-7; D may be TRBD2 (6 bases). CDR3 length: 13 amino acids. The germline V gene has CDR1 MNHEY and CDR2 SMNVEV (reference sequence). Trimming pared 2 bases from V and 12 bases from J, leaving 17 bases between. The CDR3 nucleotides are TGTGCCAGCAGTTTAATTCAGGCGGGATATATGTACTTC. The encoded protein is CASSLIQAGYMYF.

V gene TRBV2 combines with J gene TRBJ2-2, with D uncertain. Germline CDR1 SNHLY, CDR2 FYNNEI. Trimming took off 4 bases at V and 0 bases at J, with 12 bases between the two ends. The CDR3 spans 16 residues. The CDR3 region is CASSGFGHPNTGELFF. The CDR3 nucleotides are TGTGCCAGCAGTGGCTTTGGGCATCCGAACACCGGGGAGCTGTTTTTT.

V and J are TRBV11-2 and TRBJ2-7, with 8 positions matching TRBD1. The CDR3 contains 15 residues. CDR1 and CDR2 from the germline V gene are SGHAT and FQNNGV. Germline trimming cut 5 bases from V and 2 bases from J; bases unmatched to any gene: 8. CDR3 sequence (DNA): TGTGCCAGCAGCCCTGGGGCAGGGGGCGCCTACGAGCAGTACTTC. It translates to CASSPGAGGAYEQYF.

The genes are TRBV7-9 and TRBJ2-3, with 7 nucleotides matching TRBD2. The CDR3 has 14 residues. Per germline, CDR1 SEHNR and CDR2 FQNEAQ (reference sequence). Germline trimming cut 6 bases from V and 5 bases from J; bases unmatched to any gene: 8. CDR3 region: CASRGWRELDTQYF. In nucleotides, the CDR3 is TGTGCCAGCAGGGGGTGGCGGGAGCTAGATACGCAGTATTTT.

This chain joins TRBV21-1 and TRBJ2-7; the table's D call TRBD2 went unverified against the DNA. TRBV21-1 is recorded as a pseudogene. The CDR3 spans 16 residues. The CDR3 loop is CASSNLTGLALHEQYF. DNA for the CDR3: TGTGCCAGCAGCAATCTAACAGGACTAGCACTCCACGAGCAGTACTTC.

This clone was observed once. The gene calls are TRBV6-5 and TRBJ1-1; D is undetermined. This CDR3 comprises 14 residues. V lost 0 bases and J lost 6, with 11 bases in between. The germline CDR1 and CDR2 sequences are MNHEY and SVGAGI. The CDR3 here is CASSYSGEGSEAFF. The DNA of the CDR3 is TGTGCCAGCAGTTACTCGGGCGAAGGATCTGAAGCTTTCTTT.

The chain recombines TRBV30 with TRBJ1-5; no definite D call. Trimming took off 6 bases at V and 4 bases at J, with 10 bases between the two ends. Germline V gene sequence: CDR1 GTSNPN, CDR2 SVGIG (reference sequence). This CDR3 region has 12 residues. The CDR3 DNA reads TGTGCCTGCCTGAGGGCGAATCAGCCCCAGCATTTT. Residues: CACLRANQPQHF.

CDR3 sequence reads: CASSLGEGPYNEQFF. The CDR3 DNA sequence: TGTGCCAGCAGCTTAGGTGAGGGTCCCTACAATGAGCAGTTCTTC. This chain links TRBV7-2 with TRBJ2-1, with D possibly being TRBD2 (5 bases). V dropped 1 base and J dropped 2 bases, with 9 bases sitting between them. Germline-derived CDR1 and CDR2 are SGHTA and FQGNSA. The CDR3 length is 15 residues. The full variable domain, rest sourced from reference TRBV7-2 and TRBJ2-1, is GAGVSQSPSNKVTEKGKDVELRCDPISGHTALYWYRQSLGQGLEFLIYFQGNSAPDKSGLPSDRFSAERTGGSVSTLTIQRTQQEDSAVYLCASSLGEGPYNEQFFGPGTRLTVL.

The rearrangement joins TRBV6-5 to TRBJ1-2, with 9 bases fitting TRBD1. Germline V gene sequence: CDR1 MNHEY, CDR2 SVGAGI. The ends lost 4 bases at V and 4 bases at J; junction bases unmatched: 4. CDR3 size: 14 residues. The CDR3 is CASSLGTGIYGYTF. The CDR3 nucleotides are TGTGCCAGCAGTTTGGGGACAGGGATCTATGGCTACACCTTC.

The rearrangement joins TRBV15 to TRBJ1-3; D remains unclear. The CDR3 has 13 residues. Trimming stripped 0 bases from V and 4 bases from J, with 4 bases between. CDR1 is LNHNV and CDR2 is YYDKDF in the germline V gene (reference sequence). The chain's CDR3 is CATSRDQGNTIYF. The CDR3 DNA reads TGTGCCACCAGCAGAGATCAGGGAAACACCATATATTTT.

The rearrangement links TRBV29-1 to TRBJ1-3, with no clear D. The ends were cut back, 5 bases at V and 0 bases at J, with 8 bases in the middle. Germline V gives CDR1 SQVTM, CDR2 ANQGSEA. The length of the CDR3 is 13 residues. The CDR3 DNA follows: TGCAGCGTTTCACAGAGCTCTGGAAACACCATATATTTT. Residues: CSVSQSSGNTIYF.

Here the CDR3 DNA reads TGTGCCAGCAGCTTAGTTAAGACAGAGCCGGGGTTCTTC. This codes for CASSLVKTEPGFF. The gene calls are TRBV7-9 and TRBJ2-1, with D tentatively TRBD1 (5 bases). The germline V gene encodes CDR1 SEHNR and CDR2 FQNEAQ (reference sequence). The CDR3 has 13 residues. Trimming shortened V by 1 base and J by 15 bases, and 16 bases separated the two germline ends.

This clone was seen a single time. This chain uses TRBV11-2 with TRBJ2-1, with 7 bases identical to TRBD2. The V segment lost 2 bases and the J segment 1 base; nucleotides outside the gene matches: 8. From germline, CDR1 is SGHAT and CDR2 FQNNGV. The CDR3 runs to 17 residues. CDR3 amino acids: CASSLLGGGWSYNEQFF. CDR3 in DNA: TGTGCCAGCAGCTTACTTGGGGGGGGATGGTCCTACAATGAGCAGTTCTTC.

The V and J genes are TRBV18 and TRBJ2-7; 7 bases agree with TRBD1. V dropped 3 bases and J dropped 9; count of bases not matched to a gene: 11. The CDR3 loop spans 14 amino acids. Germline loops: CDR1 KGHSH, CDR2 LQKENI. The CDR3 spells CASSPGQPRDGQYF. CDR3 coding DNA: TGTGCCAGCTCACCGGGACAGCCGAGAGACGGGCAGTACTTC.

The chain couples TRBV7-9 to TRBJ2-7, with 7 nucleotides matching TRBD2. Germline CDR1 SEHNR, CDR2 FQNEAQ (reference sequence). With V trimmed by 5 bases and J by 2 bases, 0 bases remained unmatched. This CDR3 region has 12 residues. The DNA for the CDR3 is TGTGCCAGCAGCGGACTAGCCTACGAGCAGTACTTC. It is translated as CASSGLAYEQYF.

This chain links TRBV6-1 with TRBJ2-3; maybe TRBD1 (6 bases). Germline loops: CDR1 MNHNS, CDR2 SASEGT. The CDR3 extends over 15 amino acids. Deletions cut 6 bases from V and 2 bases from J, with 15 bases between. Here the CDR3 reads CASRGDRTYTDTQYF. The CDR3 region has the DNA TGTGCCAGCAGGGGTGACAGGACCTACACAGATACGCAGTATTTT.